These 26 T cell receptor beta chains were all obtained from the same sample, sequenced in a study of immune evolution from preneoplasia to lung adenocarcinoma. Produced via immunoSEQ multiplex PCR; TCRdb's table is partial and in-frame only. The sample has 8,500 to 14,000 clones, over 70% seen once. The sequenced material came from FFPE minimally invasive lung adenocarcinoma tissue. The origin of the receptors is a person aged 55-80 years with lung adenocarcinoma.

The chain joins TRBV9 to TRBJ1-4; D is ambiguous. This CDR3 is built from 14 residues. Germline assignment: CDR1 SGDLS and CDR2 YYNGEE. With 4 bases removed from V and 10 bases from J, the gap between germline ends came to 17 bases. Here the CDR3 DNA reads TGTGCCAGCAGCCTATCCTATGAGGGTAGAAAACTGTTTTTT. Protein: CASSLSYEGRKLFF.

This clone came up a few times. J is TRBJ1-3 and V is TRBV10-3; 7 nucleotides align to TRBD1. The CDR3 consists of 14 residues. Germline V CDR1 and CDR2: ENHRY, SYGVKD. Trimming took 6 bases from V and 3 from J; bases not matched to a gene: 5. CDR3: CAIRTGEGGNTIYF. CDR3 in DNA: TGTGCCATCAGAACAGGGGAAGGTGGAAACACCATATATTTT.

The gene calls are TRBV30 and TRBJ1-5, with a weak D call TRBD1 (6 bases). Germline V gene sequence: CDR1 GTSNPN, CDR2 SVGIG (reference sequence). The length of the CDR3 is 16 residues. Trimming left V 2 bases short and J 2 bases short, with 16 bases between. CDR3 residues: CAWSLGGQVGNQPQHF. CDR3 nucleotides: TGTGCCTGGAGTCTTGGGGGGCAGGTCGGCAATCAGCCCCAGCATTTT.

The rearrangement uses TRBV15 and TRBJ2-6; tentatively, D is TRBD1 (5 bases). Trimming cost V 5 bases and J 1 base, with 9 bases left between them. This CDR3 is 15 amino acids long. The germline gives CDR1 LNHNV, CDR2 YYDKDF (reference sequence). The CDR3, as DNA: TGTGCCACCAGCCCGGACATTTCTGGGGCCAACGTCCTGACTTTC. Its translation is CATSPDISGANVLTF.

The chain carries TRBV28 and TRBJ1-3; D is unresolved. Between the trimmed V and J ends, which lost 3 bases and 7 bases, there was a span of 7 bases. The germline V gene encodes CDR1 MDHEN and CDR2 SYDVKM. The CDR3 is made up of 12 amino acids. In DNA form, the CDR3 reads TGTGCCAGCAGTTTCAACCCCAACACCATATATTTT. Residues: CASSFNPNTIYF.

This clone appeared a single time. The chain couples TRBV7-8 to TRBJ1-2; D is perhaps TRBD1 (5 bases). V was pared by 5 bases and J by 7 bases, with 20 bases between. Looked up from germline, CDR1 is SGHVS and CDR2 is FQNEAQ. The CDR3 covers 15 residues. CDR3 sequence reads: CASSPTAQGSGGYTF. The CDR3 DNA is TGTGCCAGCAGCCCCACGGCTCAGGGAAGCGGTGGCTACACCTTC.

This chain joins TRBV11-2 and TRBJ2-7, with 7 nucleotides matching TRBD1. Trimming at V came to 5 bases and at J to 3 bases, leaving 7 bases not matched to a gene. The germline V gene encodes CDR1 SGHAT and CDR2 FQNNGV. This CDR3 has 14 amino acids. The CDR3 loop reads CASSPPDRIYEQYF. In nucleotides, the CDR3 is TGTGCCAGCAGCCCGCCGGACAGGATCTACGAGCAGTACTTC.

The chain carries TRBV7-3 and TRBJ2-1, with TRBD1 identical over 7 bases. The V gene's germline CDR1 is SGHTA and CDR2 FQGTGA. V lost 2 bases, J lost 5 bases, and 15 bases stayed unmatched. The CDR3 is made up of 18 amino acids. Here the CDR3 DNA reads TGTGCCAGCAGCTTATACGGAAAAGGGGGCCCGCAAAACAATGAGCAGTTCTTC. Residues: CASSLYGKGGPQNNEQFF.

The chain uses TRBV27 and TRBJ2-7; perhaps TRBD1 as D (6 bases). The CDR3 is 13 residues long. Germline loops: CDR1 MNHEY, CDR2 SMNVEV (reference sequence). Trimming cost V 8 bases and J 4 bases, with 15 bases left between them. The CDR3 nucleotides read TGTGCCAGCGGTGACAGGCCATCTTACGAGCAGTACTTC. Translated, it gives CASGDRPSYEQYF.

The chain has TRBV30 and TRBJ2-7, with D possibly called TRBD1 or TRBD2 (5 bases each). The CDR3 runs to 11 residues. The V end was cut by 4 bases, the J end by 3 bases, with 7 bases between. Germline V gene lookup returns CDR1 GTSNPN and CDR2 SVGIG (reference sequence). Here the CDR3 DNA reads TGTGCCTGGATTGGGGGCTACGAGCAGTACTTC. Its translation is CAWIGGYEQYF.

Details on this clone: Different DNA sequences within this sample yield the same CDR3. V usage is TRBV28 and J usage is TRBJ1-5; no clear D gene. Trimming took 2 bases from V and 3 from J, leaving 8 bases between them. CDR1 and CDR2 from the germline V gene are MDHEN and SYDVKM. The CDR3 extends over 14 amino acids. The CDR3 region is CASSLRRLNQPQHF. In DNA form, the CDR3 reads TGTGCCAGCAGTTTACGGCGGCTCAATCAGCCCCAGCATTTT.

The gene calls are TRBV7-9 and TRBJ1-4; tentative D call: TRBD1 (6 bases). This CDR3 contains 17 residues. With 3 bases removed from V and 6 bases from J, the gap between germline ends came to 20 bases. Germline CDR1 and CDR2: SEHNR and FQNEAQ (reference sequence). The CDR3 is CASSFPRGTQKDEKLFF. CDR3 in DNA: TGTGCCAGCAGCTTCCCGAGGGGGACACAAAAAGATGAAAAACTGTTTTTT.

The rearrangement joins TRBV6-1 to TRBJ1-2, with D perhaps TRBD1 (6 bases). Germline CDR1 reads MNHNS; CDR2 reads SASEGT. The CDR3 is 13 residues long. Between the trimmed V and J ends, which lost 11 bases and 7 bases, there was a span of 20 bases. As DNA, the CDR3 is TGTGCCCACTCACCACAGGGCGGAGGTGGCTACACCTTC. Its protein is CAHSPQGGGGYTF.

The rearrangement links TRBV4-3 to TRBJ1-6, with D tentatively TRBD1 (5 bases). V dropped 0 bases and J dropped 9 bases, with 21 bases sitting between them. Germline V gene lookup returns CDR1 LGHNA and CDR2 YSLEER. The CDR3 covers 18 residues. For the CDR3, the DNA is TGCGCCAGCAGCCAAGACCGGGAGGAGGGCAGGGCAGTTTCACCCCTCCACTTT. This translates into CASSQDREEGRAVSPLHF.

This chain links TRBV30 with TRBJ1-2; D not resolved. V lost 1 base, J lost 1 base, and 7 bases lay in between. There are 13 residues in the CDR3. Germline V CDR1 and CDR2: GTSNPN, SVGIG (reference sequence). This chain's CDR3 is CAWSERGNYGYTF. In DNA form, the CDR3 reads TGTGCCTGGAGTGAGCGGGGTAACTATGGCTACACCTTC.

The V and J genes are TRBV18 and TRBJ2-3; 8 bases are shared with TRBD2. The length of the CDR3 is 14 residues. The germline gives CDR1 KGHSH, CDR2 LQKENI. Trimming removed 5 bases from V and 2 bases from J; junction bases left unmatched: 3. The CDR3 spells CASSRREVTDTQYF. CDR3 sequence (DNA): TGTGCCAGCTCAAGGCGGGAGGTCACAGATACGCAGTATTTT. Variable domain in full (rest from reference TRBV18 and TRBJ2-3): NAGVMQNPRHLVRRRGQEARLRCSPMKGHSHVYWYRQLPEEGLKFMVYLQKENIIDESGMPKERFSAEFPKEGPSILRIQQVVRGDSAAYFCASSRREVTDTQYFGPGTRLTVL.

The V call is TRBV18, the J call TRBJ2-1; D not resolved. Germline assignment: CDR1 KGHSH and CDR2 LQKENI. This CDR3 is built from 16 residues. V was cut by 1 base and J by 5 bases, with 15 bases left in between. CDR3 bases: TGTGCCAGCTCACCACAGTCTTCGAGCGTGGACAATGAGCAGTTCTTC. It codes for CASSPQSSSVDNEQFF.

V gene TRBV18 combines with J gene TRBJ1-3; D is unresolved. V was clipped by 1 base and J by 1 base, with 5 bases between them. The germline CDR1 and CDR2 sequences are KGHSH and LQKENI. The length of the CDR3 is 14 residues. CDR3 DNA sequence: TGTGCCAGCTCACCACTAGCGTCTGGAAACACCATATATTTT. This sequence encodes CASSPLASGNTIYF.

This chain uses TRBV5-4 with TRBJ2-5; 8 positions agree with TRBD2. Looked up from germline, CDR1 is SGHNT and CDR2 is YYREEE (reference sequence). Losses at the gene ends were 9 bases for V and 4 bases for J; bases not matched to a gene: 5. The CDR3 spans 12 residues. CDR3: CATRGGGETQYF. For the CDR3, the DNA is TGTGCCACTCGGGGGGGCGGAGAGACCCAGTACTTC.

The chain is built from TRBV7-2 and TRBJ2-1; 11 positions match TRBD2. This CDR3 contains 15 residues. With V trimmed by 1 base and J by 7 bases, 3 bases remained unmatched. Germline CDR1 and CDR2: SGHTA and FQGNSA. The CDR3 DNA sequence: TGTGCCAGCAGCTTAGACGGGACTAGCGGAAATGAGCAGTTCTTC. Its protein product is CASSLDGTSGNEQFF. The entire variable domain, with the rest obtained from reference TRBV7-2 and TRBJ2-1, is as follows: GAGVSQSPSNKVTEKGKDVELRCDPISGHTALYWYRQSLGQGLEFLIYFQGNSAPDKSGLPSDRFSAERTGGSVSTLTIQRTQQEDSAVYLCASSLDGTSGNEQFFGPGTRLTVL.

The chain recombines TRBV27 with TRBJ2-7, with 14 bases that match TRBD2. Germline V lookup: CDR1 MNHEY, CDR2 SMNVEV (reference sequence). With 7 bases clipped from V and 2 bases from J, the junction kept 7 bases outside the gene matches. This CDR3 comprises 16 residues. The CDR3 DNA follows: TGTGCCAGCATGGGACTAGCGGGAGAGGGTGCCTACGAGCAGTACTTC. Translating gives CASMGLAGEGAYEQYF.

V is TRBV11-2 and J is TRBJ1-1; 8 bases line up with TRBD1. Germline V gene sequence: CDR1 SGHAT, CDR2 FQNNGV. The CDR3 has 15 residues. The J segment lost 0 bases and the V segment lost 4 bases, leaving 4 bases of the junction unmatched. CDR3 sequence reads: CASSSGQGMNTEAFF. The DNA of the CDR3 is TGTGCCAGCAGCTCCGGACAGGGAATGAACACTGAAGCTTTCTTT.

This clone was recorded once. Here the CDR3 DNA reads TGTGCCAGCAGCTTAGTCGGGGGCTACGAGCAGTACTTC. Translated: CASSLVGGYEQYF. The chain links TRBV11-2 to TRBJ2-7, with a weak D call TRBD2 (6 bases). Trimming stripped 1 base from V and 3 bases from J, with 7 bases between. Germline CDR1 SGHAT, CDR2 FQNNGV. The CDR3 covers 13 residues.

The chain has TRBV29-1 and TRBJ2-7, with D tentatively TRBD2 (5 bases). Trimming took 5 bases from V and 2 from J, leaving 16 bases between them. Germline V gene lookup returns CDR1 SQVTM and CDR2 ANQGSEA. The CDR3 runs to 14 residues. CDR3: CSVLAVEGPYEQYF. The CDR3 coding sequence is TGCAGCGTTCTCGCGGTAGAGGGCCCCTACGAGCAGTACTTC.

In this sample, this clone turned up a few times. The V gene is TRBV19, the J gene TRBJ2-7, with D possibly matching TRBD2 (5 bases). The V gene lost 5 bases and the J gene lost 2 bases, with 10 bases spanning the gap. CDR1 and CDR2 (germline): LNHDA, SQIVND (reference sequence). The CDR3 has 13 residues. DNA for the CDR3: TGTGCCAGTAGTGTTAATAGCGCCTACGAGCAGTACTTC. The encoded protein is CASSVNSAYEQYF.

The V call is TRBV28, the J call TRBJ2-1, with D maybe TRBD1 (7 bases). Trimming took 2 bases from V and 6 from J, leaving 8 bases between them. CDR3 size: 13 residues. Germline V gene lookup returns CDR1 MDHEN and CDR2 SYDVKM. The CDR3 DNA reads as TGTGCCAGCAGTTTACAGGGGGGCAATGAGCAGTTCTTC. This translates into CASSLQGGNEQFF. Complete variable domain (other parts from reference TRBV28 and TRBJ2-1): DVKVTQSSRYLVKRTGEKVFLECVQDMDHENMFWYRQDPGLGLRLIYFSYDVKMKEKGDIPEGYSVSREKKERFSLILESASTNQTSMYLCASSLQGGNEQFFGPGTRLTVL.